This T cell receptor (beta chain) emerged from a study of T cell responses to AZD1222 COVID-19 vaccine. Repertoires were generated with immunoSEQ multiplex PCR, while TCRdb's copy carries only in-frame clones and drops some. This sample carries 140,000 to 150,000 clones, approximately 90% of them seen once, and the ten largest clones take more than 3.5%. Trimming shortened V by 6 bases and J by 9 bases, and 9 bases separated the two germline ends. There are 11 residues in the CDR3. Notes on this clone: Its matching antigen is unknown.

General study findings and limits: Within unmutated variant regions lay the reported targets of nearly half of spike-specific TCRs.

Sequencing was performed on peripheral blood, taken on day 0 of AZD1222 vaccination. This TCR was sampled from an adult in good health. J is TRBJ2-1 and V is TRBV12-3 or TRBV12-4; the D is unclear. CDR3 DNA sequence: TGTGCCAGCAGACGGTACTCTGAGCAGTTCTTC. As protein: CASRRYSEQFF.